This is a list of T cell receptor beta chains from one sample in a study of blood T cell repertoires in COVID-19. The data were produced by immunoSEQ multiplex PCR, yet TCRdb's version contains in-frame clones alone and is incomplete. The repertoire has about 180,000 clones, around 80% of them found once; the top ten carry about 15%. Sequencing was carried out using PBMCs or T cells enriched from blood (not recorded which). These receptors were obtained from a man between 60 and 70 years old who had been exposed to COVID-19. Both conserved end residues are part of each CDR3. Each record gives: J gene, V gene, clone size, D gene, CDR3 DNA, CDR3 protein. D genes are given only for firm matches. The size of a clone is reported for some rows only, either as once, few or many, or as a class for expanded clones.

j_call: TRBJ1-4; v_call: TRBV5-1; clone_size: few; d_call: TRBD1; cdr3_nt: TGCGCCAGCAGCTGGACAGGGGCCACTAATGAAAAACTGTTTTTT; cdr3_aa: CASSWTGATNEKLFF
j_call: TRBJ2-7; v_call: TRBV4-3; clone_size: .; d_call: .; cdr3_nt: TGCGCCAGCAGCCAAGATGGGGCCTCCTACGAGCAGTACTTC; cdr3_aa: CASSQDGASYEQYF
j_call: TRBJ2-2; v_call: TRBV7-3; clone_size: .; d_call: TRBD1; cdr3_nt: TGTGCCAGCAGCCGGGACAGGGGCGGAATTTTCTCCGGGGAGCTGTTTTTT; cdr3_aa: CASSRDRGGIFSGELFF
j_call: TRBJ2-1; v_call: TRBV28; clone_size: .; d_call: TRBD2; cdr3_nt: TGTGCCAGCTGGACTAGCGGGAGGCGTGGTGAGCAGTTCTTC; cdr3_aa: CASWTSGRRGEQFF
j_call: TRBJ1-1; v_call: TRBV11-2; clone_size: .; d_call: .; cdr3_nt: TGTGCCAGCAGCTTTATGAACACTGAAGCTTTCTTT; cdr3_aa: CASSFMNTEAFF
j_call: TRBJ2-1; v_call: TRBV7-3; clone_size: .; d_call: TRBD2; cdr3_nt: TGTGCCAGCAGCCCGGGACTAGTTCTGGACAATGAGCAGTTCTTC; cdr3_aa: CASSPGLVLDNEQFF
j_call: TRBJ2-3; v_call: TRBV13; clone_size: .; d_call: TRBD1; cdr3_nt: TGTGCCAGCAGCTTAGGCGGACAGGGTGGTTCAGATACGCAGTATTTT; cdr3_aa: CASSLGGQGGSDTQYF
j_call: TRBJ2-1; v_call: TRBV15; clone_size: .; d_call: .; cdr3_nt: TGTGCCACCAGCAGAGTCAGGGATGAGCAGTTCTTC; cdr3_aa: CATSRVRDEQFF
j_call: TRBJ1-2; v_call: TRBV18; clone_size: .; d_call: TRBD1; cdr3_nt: TGTGCCAGCTCACCAGAGACAGGGAACTCGAACTATGGCTACACCTTC; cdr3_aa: CASSPETGNSNYGYTF
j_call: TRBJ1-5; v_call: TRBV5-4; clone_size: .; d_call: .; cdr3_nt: TGTGCCAGCAGCTCCGGTGCTAGCAATCAGCCCCAGCATTTT; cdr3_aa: CASSSGASNQPQHF
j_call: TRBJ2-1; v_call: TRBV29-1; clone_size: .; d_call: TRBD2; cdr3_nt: TGCAGCGCCCTCTCTGCGGGAGATTGGAATGAGCAGTTCTTC; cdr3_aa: CSALSAGDWNEQFF
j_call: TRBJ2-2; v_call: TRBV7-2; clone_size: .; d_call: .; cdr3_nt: TGTGCCAGCAGCTTAATTGGTAGCGCTAACACCGGGGAGCTGTTTTTT; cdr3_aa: CASSLIGSANTGELFF
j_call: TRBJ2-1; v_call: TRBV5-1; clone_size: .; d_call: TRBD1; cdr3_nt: TGCGCCAGCAGCTTGGACAGGGGTGAGTTCGATGAGCAGTTCTTC; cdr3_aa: CASSLDRGEFDEQFF
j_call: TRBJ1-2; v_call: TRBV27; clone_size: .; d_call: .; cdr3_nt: TGTGCCAGCAGCCCGAGGGACACCTTAAATGGCTACACCTTC; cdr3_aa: CASSPRDTLNGYTF
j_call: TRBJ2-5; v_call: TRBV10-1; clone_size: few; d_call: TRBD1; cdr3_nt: TGCGCCAGCAGGGGGGAACAGGGGGCCGAAGAGACCCAGTACTTC; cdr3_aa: CASRGEQGAEETQYF
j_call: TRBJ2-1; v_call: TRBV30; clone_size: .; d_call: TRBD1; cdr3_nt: TGTGCCTGGAAGCATCAGGGGGCCGTGTCCTACAATGAGCAGTTCTTC; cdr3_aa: CAWKHQGAVSYNEQFF
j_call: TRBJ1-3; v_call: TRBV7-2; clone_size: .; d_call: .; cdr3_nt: TGTGCCAGCAGCTTATCCACAGGGCGAAATGGAAACACCATATATTTT; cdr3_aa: CASSLSTGRNGNTIYF
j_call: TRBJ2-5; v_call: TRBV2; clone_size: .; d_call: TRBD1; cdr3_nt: TGTGCCAGCGCAAGAGGACAGGTTGGGGAGACCCAGTACTTC; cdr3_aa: CASARGQVGETQYF
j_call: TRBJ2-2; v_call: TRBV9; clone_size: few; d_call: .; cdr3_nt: TGTGCCAGCAGCGTCCCCGCCCTTAGCGGAGATACCGGGGAGCTGTTTTTT; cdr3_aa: CASSVPALSGDTGELFF
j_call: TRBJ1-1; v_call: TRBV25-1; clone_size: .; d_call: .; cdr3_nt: TGTGCCAGCAGTGTGAGTCCCCGTCCTGAAGCTTTCTTT; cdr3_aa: CASSVSPRPEAFF
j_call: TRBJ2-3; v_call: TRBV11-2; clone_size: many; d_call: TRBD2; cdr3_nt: TGTGCCAGCAGCTGGGGGGGGTCCAAATTAAGAACAGATACGCAGTATTTT; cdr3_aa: CASSWGGSKLRTDTQYF
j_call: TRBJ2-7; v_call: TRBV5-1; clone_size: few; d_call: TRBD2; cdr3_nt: TGCGCCAGCAGCCCGGACGGGACTAGCGTGTACGAGCAGTACTTC; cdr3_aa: CASSPDGTSVYEQYF
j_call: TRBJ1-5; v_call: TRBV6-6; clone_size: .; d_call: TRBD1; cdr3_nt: TGTGCCAGCAGACCGACAGGGGATGGCAATCAGCCCCAGCATTTT; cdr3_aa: CASRPTGDGNQPQHF
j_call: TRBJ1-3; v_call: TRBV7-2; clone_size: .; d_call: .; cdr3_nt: TGTGCCAGCAGCGTCCACGGGAATCAAGGAAACACCATATATTTT; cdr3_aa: CASSVHGNQGNTIYF
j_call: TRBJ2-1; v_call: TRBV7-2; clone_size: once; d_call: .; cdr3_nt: TGTGCCAGCAGCCAGGGGGCTAGCGGTGAGCAGTTCTTC; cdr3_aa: CASSQGASGEQFF
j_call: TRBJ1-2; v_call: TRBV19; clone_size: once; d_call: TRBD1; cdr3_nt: TGTGCCAGTAGTATGTTGGGGACAGGGCGAAACTATGGCTACACCTTC; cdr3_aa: CASSMLGTGRNYGYTF
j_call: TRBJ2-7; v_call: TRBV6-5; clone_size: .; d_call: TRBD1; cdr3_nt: TGTGCCAGCCAACCCCCGGACAGGGGGCGCTACGAGCAGTACTTC; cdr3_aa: CASQPPDRGRYEQYF
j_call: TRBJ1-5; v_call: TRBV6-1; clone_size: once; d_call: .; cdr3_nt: TGTGCCAGCAGTGCCCGGGCGGGGTCATCAAATCAGCCCCAGCATTTT; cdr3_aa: CASSARAGSSNQPQHF
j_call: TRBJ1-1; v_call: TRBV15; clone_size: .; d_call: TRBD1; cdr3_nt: TGTGCCACCAGCAGAGATCTGGACAGGGTCGCTGAAGCTTTCTTT; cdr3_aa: CATSRDLDRVAEAFF
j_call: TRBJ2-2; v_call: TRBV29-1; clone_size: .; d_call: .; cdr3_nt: TGCAGCGTTCCTCTCCTAGGGAACACCGGGGAGCTGTTTTTT; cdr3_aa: CSVPLLGNTGELFF
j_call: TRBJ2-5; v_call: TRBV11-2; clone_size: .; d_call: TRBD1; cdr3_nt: TGTGCCAGCAGCCCCGGACAGGGCAGTGGAGAGACCCAGTACTTC; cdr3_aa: CASSPGQGSGETQYF
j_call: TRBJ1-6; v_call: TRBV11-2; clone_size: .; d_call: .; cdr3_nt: TGTGCCAGCAGCTTAGGCAGTGGAGGGTCTTTGGGTTCACCCCTCCACTTT; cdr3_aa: CASSLGSGGSLGSPLHF
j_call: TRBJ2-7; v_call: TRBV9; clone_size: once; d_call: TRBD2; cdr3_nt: TGTGCCAGCAGCCCCCGAGGGCTAGCGGGACGGGGCGAGCAGTACTTC; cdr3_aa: CASSPRGLAGRGEQYF
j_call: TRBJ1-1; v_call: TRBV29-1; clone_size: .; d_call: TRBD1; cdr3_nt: TGCAGGGTCTCAGGGGGACGAGGGGACACTGAAGCTTTCTTT; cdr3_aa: CRVSGGRGDTEAFF
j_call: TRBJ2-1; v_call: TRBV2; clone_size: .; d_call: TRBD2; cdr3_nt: TGTGCCAGCAGTGAACGACTAGCGGGGTACAATGAGCAGTTCTTC; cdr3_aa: CASSERLAGYNEQFF
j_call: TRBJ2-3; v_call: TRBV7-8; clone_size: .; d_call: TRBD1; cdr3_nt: TGTGCCAGCAGCTCACCGTCGGGACAGGGCACAGATACGCAGTATTTT; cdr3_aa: CASSSPSGQGTDTQYF
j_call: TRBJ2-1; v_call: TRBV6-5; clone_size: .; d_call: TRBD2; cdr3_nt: TGTACCAGCAGAAAGACTAGCGGAGCCTACAATGAGCAGTTCTTC; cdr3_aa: CTSRKTSGAYNEQFF
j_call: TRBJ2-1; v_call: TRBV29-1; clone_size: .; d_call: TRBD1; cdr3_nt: TGCAGCGCCGGGACAGGGGGCCAGTACAATGAGCAGTTCTTC; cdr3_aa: CSAGTGGQYNEQFF
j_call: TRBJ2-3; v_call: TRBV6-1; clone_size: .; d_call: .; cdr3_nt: TGTGCCAGCAGTGAGGGGCTCCGGCTGACAGATACGCAGTATTTT; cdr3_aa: CASSEGLRLTDTQYF
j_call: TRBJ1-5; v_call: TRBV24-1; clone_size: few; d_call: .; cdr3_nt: TGTGCCACCCGGGGGGGAGGAAGCAATCAGCCCCAGCATTTT; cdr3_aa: CATRGGGSNQPQHF
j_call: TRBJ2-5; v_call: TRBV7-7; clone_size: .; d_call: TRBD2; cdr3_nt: TGTGCCAGCAGCATGGGACTAGCGGGAGTCGCGGGGGAAGAGACCCAGTACTTC; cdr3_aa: CASSMGLAGVAGEETQYF
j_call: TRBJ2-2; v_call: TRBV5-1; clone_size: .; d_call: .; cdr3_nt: TGCGCCACGCGAATAAAAGCTAAAAATAGCGGAACGAACACCGGGGAGCTGTTTTTT; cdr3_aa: CATRIKAKNSGTNTGELFF
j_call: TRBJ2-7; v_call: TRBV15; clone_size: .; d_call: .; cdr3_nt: TGTGCCACCAGCAGGGACGGGATAAGTTTCTACGAGCAGTACTTC; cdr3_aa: CATSRDGISFYEQYF
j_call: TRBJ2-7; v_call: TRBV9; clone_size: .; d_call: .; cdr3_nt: TGTGCCAGCAGCGTCGACAACTCCTACGAGCAGTACTTC; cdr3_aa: CASSVDNSYEQYF
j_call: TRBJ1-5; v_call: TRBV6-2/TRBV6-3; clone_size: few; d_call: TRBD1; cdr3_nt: TGTGCCAGCAGTTCGGTCACAGGGGTTAATCAGCCCCAGCATTTT; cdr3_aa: CASSSVTGVNQPQHF
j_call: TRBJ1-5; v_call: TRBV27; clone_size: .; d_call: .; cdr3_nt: TGTGCCAGCAGCCGCACCTTAGGGGTAGACAGCTACTACAATCAGCCCCAGCATTTT; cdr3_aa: CASSRTLGVDSYYNQPQHF
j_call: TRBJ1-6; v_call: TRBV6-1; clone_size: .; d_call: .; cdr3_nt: TGTGCCAGCAGTGAGTGGGACTCGGGGCTTAATTCACCCCTCCACTTT; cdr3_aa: CASSEWDSGLNSPLHF
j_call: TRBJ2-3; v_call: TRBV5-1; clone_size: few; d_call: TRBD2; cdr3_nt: TGCGCCAGCAGTTCGGACAGGGGCGGACTAGCGGGAGGGGTAAGCACAGATACGCAGTATTTT; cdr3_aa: CASSSDRGGLAGGVSTDTQYF
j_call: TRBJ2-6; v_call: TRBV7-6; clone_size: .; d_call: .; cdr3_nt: TGTGCCAGCAGCTTATACCAGGGGAGCCCCTCTGGGGCCAACGTCCTGACTTTC; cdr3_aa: CASSLYQGSPSGANVLTF
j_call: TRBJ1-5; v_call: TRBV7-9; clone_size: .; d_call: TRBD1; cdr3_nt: TGTGCCAGCAGCTTACAGACAGGGCCCCCTCAGCCCCAGCATTTT; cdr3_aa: CASSLQTGPPQPQHF
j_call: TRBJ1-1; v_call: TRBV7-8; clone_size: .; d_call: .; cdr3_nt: TGTGCCAGCAGCTTAGATGCAGGGCTGAACACTGAAGCTTTCTTT; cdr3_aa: CASSLDAGLNTEAFF